A single sample gave rise to the 29 T cell receptor beta chains below, sequenced in a study of blood T cell repertoires in COVID-19. Measured with immunoSEQ multiplex PCR; TCRdb has only the in-frame clones, and not every one. The sample holds approximately 130,000 clones, approximately 82% seen once. The sample was peripheral blood. These receptor sequences come from a man aged 35-49 years with active or convalescent COVID-19.

The CDR3 DNA is TGTGCCAGCGACAGGGGGCGCGCCGGGGAGCTGTTTTTT. This gives the protein CASDRGRAGELFF. This sequence joins TRBV19 and TRBJ2-2, with 10 bases fitting TRBD1. Germline assignment: CDR1 LNHDA and CDR2 SQIVND (reference sequence). The length of the CDR3 is 13 residues. The V gene end was trimmed by 9 bases and the J gene end by 6 bases; junction bases not matched to a gene: 4.

The gene calls are TRBV9 and TRBJ2-2, with TRBD2 identical over 12 bases. CDR3 size: 15 residues. In germline, CDR1 is SGDLS, CDR2 YYNGEE. Unmatched junction bases numbered 4, after V lost 4 bases and J lost 6 bases. CDR3 amino acids: CASSSPSGGAGELFF. DNA for the CDR3: TGTGCCAGCAGCTCTCCTAGCGGGGGGGCCGGGGAGCTGTTTTTT.

This clone occurred once. CDR3 nucleotide sequence: TGCGCCAGCAGTGAAGGGGGCTACGAGCAGTACTTC. Translated, it gives CASSEGGYEQYF. V and J are TRBV10-1 and TRBJ2-7, with a possible D match to TRBD1 (6 bases). The CDR3 runs to 12 residues. Trimming pared 3 bases from V and 3 bases from J, leaving 6 bases between. The V gene's germline CDR1 is WNHNN and CDR2 SYGVQD (reference sequence).

The chain has TRBV7-8 and TRBJ1-4; tentative D call: TRBD1 (5 bases). The germline gives CDR1 SGHVS, CDR2 FQNEAQ. The length of the CDR3 is 16 residues. V lost 5 bases to trimming and J lost 5 bases, with 18 bases between them. The DNA for the CDR3 is TGTGCCAGCAGCCTAGGCGACCGGGGGTTGAATGAAAAACTGTTTTTT. Encoded protein: CASSLGDRGLNEKLFF.

The chain carries TRBV6-5 and TRBJ1-6; possible D gene TRBD1, 6 bases. V gave up 5 bases and J gave up 8 bases, with 16 bases separating them. Germline CDR1 is MNHEY and CDR2 is SVGAGI. This CDR3 region has 15 residues. The CDR3 DNA sequence: TGTGCCAGCAGTCCCTCGGGGGGCGCCTATTCACCCCTCCACTTT. Translating gives CASSPSGGAYSPLHF.

CDR3 sequence: CASRPWGEGNYGYTF. Here the CDR3 DNA reads TGTGCCAGTAGACCGTGGGGTGAGGGTAACTATGGCTACACCTTC. V usage is TRBV19 and J usage is TRBJ1-2; D is unclear. Germline V lookup: CDR1 LNHDA, CDR2 SQIVND (reference sequence). The CDR3 extends over 15 amino acids. The germline V and J ends were trimmed by 6 bases and 1 base, with 15 bases remaining between them.

The chain has TRBV3-1 (or the pseudogene TRBV3-2) and TRBJ2-3; TRBD1 aligns across 9 bases. Germline CDR1 is LGHDT and CDR2 is YNNKEL (reference sequence). Trimming took 3 bases from V and 6 from J; bases not matched to a gene: 10. The CDR3 covers 16 residues. CDR3 nucleotides: TGTGCCAGCAGCCAGGCACCGGGACAGGGCGACGATACGCAGTATTTT. Translation gives CASSQAPGQGDDTQYF.

This chain joins TRBV11-1 and TRBJ2-2; 8 nucleotides match TRBD1. The germline V gene encodes CDR1 SGHAT and CDR2 FQDESV (reference sequence). The CDR3 loop spans 14 amino acids. V gave up 5 bases and J gave up 8 bases; unmatched junction bases: 7. The CDR3 loop reads CASSPRTGQGELFF. The CDR3 DNA reads as TGTGCCAGCAGCCCAAGGACAGGGCAGGGGGAGCTGTTTTTT.

V gene TRBV7-3 combines with J gene TRBJ2-3; 10 positions agree with TRBD2. Per the germline V gene, CDR1 is SGHTA and CDR2 is FQGTGA. The CDR3 length is 17 residues. J lost 0 bases, V lost 5 bases, and 8 bases had no gene match. CDR3 residues: CASSAGLASASTDTQYF. The DNA of the CDR3 is TGTGCCAGCAGCGCGGGACTAGCGAGCGCTAGCACAGATACGCAGTATTTT.

This chain uses TRBV7-9 with TRBJ2-7, with D tentatively TRBD2 (5 bases). Trimming cost V 1 base and J 5 bases, with 12 bases left between them. CDR3 length: 14 residues. Germline assignment: CDR1 SEHNR and CDR2 FQNEAQ (reference sequence). The CDR3 bases are TGTGCCAGCAGCTTAGGTAACGGGATAGACGAGCAGTACTTC. Protein product: CASSLGNGIDEQYF. The full variable domain, in which reference TRBV7-9 and TRBJ2-7 provide the parts outside the CDR3, is DTGVSQNPRHKITKRGQNVTFRCDPISEHNRLYWYRQTLGQGPEFLTYFQNEAQLEKSRLLSDRFSAERPKGSFSTLEIQRTEQGDSAMYLCASSLGNGIDEQYFGPGTRLTVT.

This clone was seen a few times. The chain links TRBV10-3 to TRBJ1-5; TRBD1 aligns across 8 bases. V lost 5 bases and J lost 5; bases outside the gene matches: 5. CDR3 length: 14 residues. Germline lookup yields CDR1 ENHRY and CDR2 SYGVKD. The CDR3 coding sequence is TGTGCCATCAGTCCGGCGGGACAGGATCAGCCCCAGCATTTT. Protein: CAISPAGQDQPQHF.

V and J are TRBV5-4 and TRBJ2-5; D uncertain. V was pared by 4 bases and J by 5 bases, with 15 bases between. CDR3 length equals 14 residues. The germline gives CDR1 SGHNT, CDR2 YYREEE (reference sequence). CDR3 coding DNA: TGTGCCAGCAGCGACCTGACTGGCAAGGAGACCCAGTACTTC. Protein sequence: CASSDLTGKETQYF. Supplemented by reference TRBV5-4 and TRBJ2-5, the full variable domain reads ETGVTQSPTHLIKTRGQQVTLRCSSQSGHNTVSWYQQALGQGPQFIFQYYREEENGRGNFPPRFSGLQFPNYSSELNVNALELDDSALYLCASSDLTGKETQYFGPGTRLLVL.

The V and J genes are TRBV3-1 (or the pseudogene TRBV3-2) and TRBJ1-6, with D tentatively TRBD1 (6 bases). V lost 5 bases and J 8 bases, leaving 13 bases between the germline ends. Germline V gene data show CDR1 as LGHDT and CDR2 as YNNKEL (reference sequence). The CDR3 totals 14 residues. CDR3 sequence (DNA): TGTGCCAGCAGCAGAACCAACAGGGATTCACCCCTCCACTTT. Translated: CASSRTNRDSPLHF.

To note about this clone: Germline and junction disagree at one end, which may indicate a read error. The chain couples TRBV19 to TRBJ2-2; 8 bases are shared with TRBD1. The length of the CDR3 is 15 residues. Germline CDR1 LNHDA, CDR2 SQIVND (reference sequence). The CDR3 sequence: CASTIQGANTGELFF. The CDR3 bases are TGTGCCAGTACTATACAGGGGGCGAACACCGGGGAGCTGTTTTTT.

The V call is TRBV4-1, the J call TRBJ1-1, with TRBD1 as a possible D gene (6 bases). Germline V gene sequence: CDR1 MGHRA, CDR2 YSYEKL. The CDR3 totals 14 residues. Between the trimmed V and J ends, which lost 7 bases and 3 bases, there was a span of 15 bases. Here the CDR3 DNA reads TGCGCCAGCACGTTCAAACAGGGCCACACTGAAGCTTTCTTT. Protein product: CASTFKQGHTEAFF.

The CDR3 spells CASSGTGTLAKNIQYF. The CDR3 DNA reads as TGTGCCAGCAGTGGAACAGGGACCTTAGCCAAAAACATTCAGTACTTC. The chain has TRBV2 and TRBJ2-4, with D possibly matching TRBD1 (6 bases). V lost 4 bases and J lost 0, with 13 bases in between. Germline V CDR1 and CDR2: SNHLY, FYNNEI. This CDR3 contains 16 residues.

The genes are TRBV12-3 or TRBV12-4 and TRBJ1-2; a possible D gene is TRBD1 (6 bases). Trimming left V 7 bases short and J 8 bases short, with 17 bases between. The CDR3 has 13 residues. The chain's CDR3 is CASTLGGAEGYTF. The CDR3 DNA follows: TGTGCCAGCACCTTAGGGGGGGCCGAAGGCTACACCTTC.

This chain uses TRBV7-2 with TRBJ1-1; D not resolved. The V and J ends lost 2 bases and 0 bases respectively, with 7 bases between them. This CDR3 contains 14 residues. The germline gives CDR1 SGHTA, CDR2 FQGNSA. This chain's CDR3 is CASSLSAMNTEAFF. CDR3 nucleotide sequence: TGTGCCAGCAGCTTATCCGCGATGAACACTGAAGCTTTCTTT.

This clone has just a few counts. This chain links TRBV7-8 with TRBJ2-1; 8 bases match TRBD2. This CDR3 comprises 15 residues. Germline V gene lookup returns CDR1 SGHVS and CDR2 FQNEAQ. J gave up 1 base and V 5 bases, and 4 bases lay outside the gene matches. CDR3 in amino acids: CASSLLAGSYNEQFF. For the CDR3, the DNA is TGTGCCAGCAGCCTGCTAGCGGGTTCCTACAATGAGCAGTTCTTC.

This clone was recorded only once. The CDR3 loop is CASSLDRGSYNSPLHF. The CDR3 DNA is TGTGCCAGCAGCTTGGATCGGGGCTCCTATAATTCACCCCTCCACTTT. This sequence joins TRBV7-9 and TRBJ1-6; no reliable D call. Germline lookup yields CDR1 SEHNR and CDR2 FQNEAQ (reference sequence). V lost 3 bases to trimming and J lost 0 bases, with 9 bases between them. The CDR3 loop spans 16 amino acids.

The J gene is TRBJ2-2, the V gene TRBV7-9, with TRBD1 as a possible D gene (6 bases). CDR1 is SEHNR and CDR2 is FQNEAQ in the germline V gene (reference sequence). Trimming removed 5 bases from V and 5 bases from J, with 15 bases in between. There are 15 residues in the CDR3. The CDR3 loop reads CASSQPGQKTGELFF. Here the CDR3 DNA reads TGTGCCAGCAGCCAACCGGGACAAAAAACCGGGGAGCTGTTTTTT.

In this sample, this clone turned up a few times. V is TRBV6-2 or TRBV6-3 and J is TRBJ2-7; TRBD2 aligns across 14 bases. The junction had 2 bases not matched to a gene; V was cut back by 4 bases and J by 6 bases. Germline V gene lookup returns CDR1 MNHEY and CDR2 SVGEGT. This CDR3 region has 14 residues. The CDR3 loop reads CASSWGTSGGEQYF. Here the CDR3 DNA reads TGTGCCAGCAGTTGGGGGACTAGCGGGGGCGAGCAGTACTTC.

V is TRBV6-6 and J is TRBJ1-6, with D maybe TRBD1 (5 bases). Looked up from germline, CDR1 is MNHNY and CDR2 is SVGAGI (reference sequence). The V end lost 2 bases, the J end lost 5 bases, and 7 bases lay between the germline ends. This CDR3 is 14 amino acids long. The CDR3 is CASSYTGDNSPLHF. CDR3 DNA: TGTGCCAGCAGTTACACGGGGGATAATTCACCCCTCCACTTT.

DNA for the CDR3: TGTGCCAGCAGCCCGTCGGGGGGCCGTTCGAACACCGGGGAGCTGTTTTTT. Translated, it gives CASSPSGGRSNTGELFF. This chain uses TRBV7-2 with TRBJ2-2; maybe TRBD2 (7 bases). Trimming shortened V by 5 bases and J by 0 bases, and 16 bases separated the two germline ends. CDR1 is SGHTA and CDR2 is FQGNSA in the germline V gene. CDR3 length: 17 amino acids.

The chain joins TRBV2 to TRBJ1-4; D gene unclear. The CDR3 totals 17 residues. From germline, CDR1 is SNHLY and CDR2 FYNNEI. V lost 4 bases, J lost 6 bases, and 21 bases lay in between. The CDR3 sequence is CASSASGLGTWDEKLFF. The DNA for the CDR3 is TGTGCCAGCAGTGCAAGCGGGCTGGGAACCTGGGATGAAAAACTGTTTTTT.

This clone has a single count. CDR3 in amino acids: CASSSAMRTLHF. CDR3 DNA sequence: TGTGCCAGCAGCTCAGCTATGAGGACCCTCCACTTT. This chain uses TRBV7-9 with TRBJ1-6, with D hard to call. The germline V gene encodes CDR1 SEHNR and CDR2 FQNEAQ (reference sequence). V lost 4 bases, J lost 14 bases, and 12 bases lay in between. The CDR3 has 12 residues.

The V gene is TRBV7-9, the J gene TRBJ1-4; 7 nucleotides line up with TRBD1. The germline CDR1 and CDR2 sequences are SEHNR and FQNEAQ (reference sequence). Unmatched junction bases numbered 13, after V lost 5 bases and J lost 4 bases. The CDR3 covers 17 residues. The CDR3, as DNA: TGTGCCAGCAGCCGTAACCGGGACAGAAACGTTAATGAAAAACTGTTTTTT. This sequence encodes CASSRNRDRNVNEKLFF.

The chain couples TRBV6-5 to TRBJ2-1, with 9 positions matching TRBD1. V lost 6 bases and J lost 7; bases outside the gene matches: 10. The CDR3 has 15 residues. In germline, CDR1 is MNHEY, CDR2 SVGAGI. The CDR3 region has the DNA TGTGCCAGCAGGAGAGCCGGGACAGGGAAGAATGAGCAGTTCTTC. Translating gives CASRRAGTGKNEQFF.

Only one count was recorded for this clone. The chain combines TRBV16 with TRBJ1-6; D is undetermined. Per germline, CDR1 KGHSY and CDR2 FQNENV. There are 14 residues in the CDR3. The V end lost 5 bases, the J end lost 3 bases, and 8 bases lay between the germline ends. In DNA, the CDR3 is TGTGCCAGCAGCTCTACCCTCTATAATTCACCCCTCCACTTT. This gives the protein CASSSTLYNSPLHF. Full variable domain (remainder filled in from reference TRBV16 and TRBJ1-6): GEEVAQTPKHLVRGEGQKAKLYCAPIKGHSYVFWYQQVLKNEFKFLISFQNENVFDETGMPKERFSAKCLPNSPCSLEIQATKLEDSAVYFCASSSTLYNSPLHFGNGTRLTVT.